This T cell receptor beta chain was sequenced during a study of CD8+CD57+ T cells in acquired aplastic anemia. The germline V gene encodes CDR1 SGHTA and CDR2 FQGNSA. V was trimmed by 4 bases and J by 3 bases, leaving 16 bases between them. The CDR3 extends over 15 amino acids. TCR beta VDJ and CDR3 profiling used genomic DNA as template. From the reads, TCRdb called clonotypes with MiXCR, one entry per CDR3 protein. Found here are hundreds of thousands of distinct CDR3 sequences, just under 70% of them singletons; the top ten hold more than 3.5%. Study results and limitations: Patients and healthy controls showed no significant CD8+ Simpson's diversity difference.

Concerning this clonotype itself: Its target is not known.

The sample comprised sorted CD4+, CD8+, or CD8+CD57+ T cells (not recorded which) from PBMCs. The rearrangement links TRBV7-2 to TRBJ2-7, with D possibly matching TRBD2 (5 bases). This TCR was sampled from a human donor in good health, serving as a control. The CDR3 spells CASSSGNAEYYEQYF. The CDR3 DNA reads TGTGCCAGCAGCTCGGGGAATGCGGAGTACTACGAGCAGTACTTC.